The 23 T cell receptor beta chains below all came from one sample that was sequenced in a study of blood T cells in healthy people across ages. A sample-barcoded 5' primer and a J-beta primer mix were used in a second PCR of roughly 7 to 11 cycles. TCRdb analysed the 5' RACE reads with MiXCR anew, one entry per CDR3 protein. The top ten clones hold under 20% of a sample with 920,000 or so distinct CDR3 sequences, roughly 45% of them seen once. The sample comprised blood. These receptor sequences come from a woman aged 55-70 years in good health.

Remarks on this clonotype: Lacking the conserved final phenylalanine or tryptophan, this CDR3 likely reflects a read error. The rearrangement uses TRBV18 and TRBJ2-5; no reliable D call. The V gene lost 3 bases and the J gene lost 0 bases, with 8 bases spanning the gap. This CDR3 spans 14 amino acids. Germline loops: CDR1 KGHSH, CDR2 LQKENI. CDR3 DNA: TGTGCCAGCTCACCGAGAACCTACCAAGAGACCCAGTACTTA. It specifies CASSPRTYQETQYL.

The J gene is TRBJ2-5, the V gene TRBV28; no firm D call. This CDR3 region has 13 residues. V lost 1 base to trimming and J lost 3 bases, with 6 bases between them. Germline V CDR1 and CDR2: MDHEN, SYDVKM. The CDR3 DNA sequence: TGTGCCAGCAGTTTATATGACGAAGAGACCCAGTACTTC. Its protein product is CASSLYDEETQYF.

In this sample, this clonotype turned up once. This chain links TRBV3-1 with TRBJ2-3; perhaps D is TRBD1 or TRBD2 (5 bases each). Germline-derived CDR1 and CDR2 are LGHDT and YNNKEL (reference sequence). V gave up 2 bases and J gave up 4 bases, with 13 bases separating them. CDR3 size: 15 residues. CDR3 DNA sequence: TGTGCCAGCAGCCAAAACGGGCTGGGGGCAGATACGCAGTATTTT. It codes for CASSQNGLGADTQYF.

In its sample, this clonotype was seen a few times. The V call is TRBV4-1, the J call TRBJ2-3; the D gene is possibly TRBD2 (5 bases). Germline loops: CDR1 MGHRA, CDR2 YSYEKL. The V end lost 6 bases, the J end lost 4 bases, and 11 bases lay between the germline ends. The CDR3 is made up of 13 amino acids. This chain's CDR3 is CASSRTLADTQYF. The DNA for the CDR3 is TGCGCCAGCAGTCGTACACTAGCAGATACGCAGTATTTT.

In this sample, this clonotype turned up a few times. V gene TRBV7-9 combines with J gene TRBJ2-1, with D unclear. The tail of the sequence fits TRBJ2-7 better, so the J call may be wrong. Per the germline V gene, CDR1 is SEHNR and CDR2 is FQNEAQ (reference sequence). The CDR3 contains 16 residues. Here the CDR3 reads CASSFFSLSSYNEQYF. Here the CDR3 DNA reads TGTGCCAGCAGCTTTTTCAGCCTCAGCTCCTACAATGAGCAGTACTTC.

This sequence joins TRBV29-1 and TRBJ1-4; possible D gene TRBD1, 5 bases. CDR1 is SQVTM, CDR2 ANQGSEA, per germline. V lost 4 bases, J lost 5 bases, and 14 bases lay in between. CDR3 length: 14 amino acids. The CDR3 DNA follows: TGCAGCGTTGGCTCCGGGACGAGGAATGAAAAACTGTTTTTT. Protein sequence: CSVGSGTRNEKLFF.

This clonotype appeared a single time. DNA of the CDR3: TGCAGCGTTGGGACCGGGACTAGCGGGAGCGATGAGCAGTACTTC. Translated, it gives CSVGTGTSGSDEQYF. The V gene is TRBV29-1, the J gene TRBJ2-5, with 14 bases identical to TRBD2. The V gene end was trimmed by 4 bases and the J gene end by 11 bases; junction bases not matched to a gene: 12. Germline CDR1 is SQVTM and CDR2 is ANQGSEA. The CDR3 runs to 15 residues.

This chain connects TRBV11-2 to TRBJ2-1; D not resolved. Trimming took off 5 bases at V and 10 bases at J, with 18 bases between the two ends. Germline V CDR1 and CDR2: SGHAT, FQNNGV. This CDR3 contains 14 residues. CDR3 region: CASSVQRDRREQFF. Here the CDR3 DNA reads TGTGCCAGCAGCGTACAACGAGACCGGCGGGAGCAGTTCTTC.

V usage is TRBV20-1 and J usage is TRBJ2-1, with 7 nucleotides matching TRBD2. Per germline, CDR1 DFQATT and CDR2 SNEGSKA (reference sequence). The CDR3 sequence is 14 residues long. The CDR3 protein is CSSAGEAYNNEQFF. Here the CDR3 DNA reads TGCAGCTCCGCGGGGGAGGCTTACAACAATGAGCAGTTCTTC.

This clonotype occurred a few times. The V gene is TRBV20-1, the J gene TRBJ2-5, with D perhaps TRBD2 (6 bases). The germline CDR1 and CDR2 sequences are DFQATT and SNEGSKA (reference sequence). V lost 5 bases to trimming and J lost 2 bases, with 15 bases between them. This CDR3 spans 14 amino acids. As DNA, the CDR3 is TGCAGTGCTGACTCAGGAGGGGCTCAAGAGACCCAGTACTTC. Protein product: CSADSGGAQETQYF.

The chain carries TRBV7-9 and TRBJ1-2; TRBD1 might be the D (5 bases). This CDR3 comprises 14 residues. Germline V CDR1 and CDR2: SEHNR, FQNEAQ (reference sequence). V was cut by 4 bases and J by 5 bases, with 14 bases left in between. CDR3 DNA: TGTGCCAGCAGCTCCAGGGTATTTCGGTATGGCTACACCTTC. Its translation: CASSSRVFRYGYTF.

The V and J genes are TRBV24-1 and TRBJ2-5; 7 bases are a match to TRBD2. The germline V gene has CDR1 KGHDR and CDR2 SFDVKD. With 5 bases clipped from V and 3 bases from J, the junction kept 2 bases outside the gene matches. The CDR3 runs 13 residues. The CDR3 coding sequence is TGTGCCACCAGTGTTGCGGGAGAAGAGACCCAGTACTTC. This translates into CATSVAGEETQYF.

Only a few counts were recorded for this clonotype. The chain carries TRBV30 and TRBJ2-3; D is ambiguous. V was clipped by 4 bases and J by 3 bases, with 5 bases between them. CDR1 GTSNPN and CDR2 SVGIG come from the germline V gene (reference sequence). This CDR3 has 11 amino acids. The CDR3 is CAWTQTDTQYF. The DNA for the CDR3 is TGTGCCTGGACCCAGACAGATACGCAGTATTTT.

The chain is built from TRBV7-6 and TRBJ2-7; D may be TRBD2 (6 bases). From germline, CDR1 is SGHVS and CDR2 FNYEAQ. The CDR3 spans 18 residues. V was pared by 7 bases and J by 5 bases, with 30 bases between. CDR3: CASTKRRGSSEVPDEQYF. The CDR3 region has the DNA TGTGCCAGCACCAAAAGGAGGGGTAGCTCAGAGGTCCCAGACGAGCAGTACTTC.

The chain links TRBV9 to TRBJ2-3; D is perhaps TRBD2 (6 bases). CDR3 length: 17 amino acids. V gave up 4 bases and J gave up 1 base, with 19 bases separating them. Germline V CDR1 and CDR2: SGDLS, YYNGEE. The CDR3 DNA reads as TGTGCCAGCAGCCCCGGAATACGGGGGAAACGCACAGATACGCAGTATTTT. Amino acid sequence: CASSPGIRGKRTDTQYF.

The chain employs TRBV7-3 and TRBJ2-1, with a possible D match to TRBD2 (6 bases). The CDR3 covers 16 residues. Per the germline V gene, CDR1 is SGHTA and CDR2 is FQGTGA. The V gene lost 3 bases and the J gene lost 5 bases, with 17 bases spanning the gap. For the CDR3, the DNA is TGTGCCAGCAGCTTTTGGCGGGGCAGACGACACAATGAGCAGTTCTTC. This codes for CASSFWRGRRHNEQFF.

The V and J genes are TRBV28 and TRBJ2-1; 13 nucleotides match TRBD2. The germline gives CDR1 MDHEN, CDR2 SYDVKM. V lost 6 bases to trimming and J lost 7 bases; unmatched junction nucleotides: 6. The CDR3 runs to 15 residues. The CDR3 DNA reads TGTGCCAGCAGCCAACTAGCGGGAGGGCCGAATGAGCAGTTCTTC. Residues: CASSQLAGGPNEQFF.

V gene TRBV20-1 combines with J gene TRBJ2-7; 7 bases map to TRBD1. Germline CDR1 and CDR2: DFQATT and SNEGSKA (reference sequence). V shed 0 bases and J 0 bases; nucleotides not matched to a gene: 5. The CDR3 is 15 amino acids. CDR3 coding DNA: TGCAGTGCTAGAGAGGGACAGTCTGACTCCTACGAGCAGTACTTC. Protein sequence: CSAREGQSDSYEQYF.

This clonotype came up many times. The rearrangement uses TRBV29-1 and TRBJ2-5; unclear D gene. Between the trimmed V and J ends, which lost 7 bases and 5 bases, there was a span of 17 bases. Germline CDR1 and CDR2: SQVTM and ANQGSEA. The CDR3 totals 13 residues. As DNA, the CDR3 is TGCAGCGCCTCACCCCGGACCGCCGAGACCCAGTACTTC. Encoded protein: CSASPRTAETQYF. The variable domain in full, completed from reference TRBV29-1 and TRBJ2-5, reads SAVISQKPSRDICQRGTSLTIQCQVDSQVTMMFWYRQQPGQSLTLIATANQGSEATYESGFVIDKFPISRPNLTFSTLTVSNMSPEDSSIYLCSASPRTAETQYFGPGTRLLVL.

This clonotype showed up just a few times. V gene TRBV3-1 combines with J gene TRBJ2-4; a possible D gene is TRBD2 (5 bases). The germline V gene has CDR1 LGHDT and CDR2 YNNKEL (reference sequence). The V end was cut by 4 bases, the J end by 13 bases, with 14 bases between. The CDR3 has 12 residues. The CDR3 nucleotides are TGTGCCAGCAGCCCCCCTTCCTGGGAGCAGTACTTC. Its protein product is CASSPPSWEQYF.

This clonotype was seen repeatedly, ten times or more. The chain carries TRBV4-2 and TRBJ2-7; 8 positions match TRBD2. After removal of 3 bases from V and 0 bases from J, the junction contained 7 bases not matched to a gene. CDR1 is LGHNA, CDR2 YNFKEQ, per germline. The CDR3 has 16 residues. The CDR3 nucleotides read TGTGCCAGCAGCCAGGAGACTAGCGTCAGCTCCTACGAGCAGTACTTC. Its protein product is CASSQETSVSSYEQYF.

This clonotype turned up a few times. This chain links TRBV9 with TRBJ2-3; weak D call: TRBD2 (6 bases). Deletions cut 0 bases from V and 6 bases from J, with 20 bases between. The CDR3 consists of 17 residues. Germline assignment: CDR1 SGDLS and CDR2 YYNGEE. The CDR3 coding sequence is TGTGCCAGCAGCGTAGCTCCGGACGGAGGGGTAACGGATACGCAGTATTTT. Its protein is CASSVAPDGGVTDTQYF.

The J gene is TRBJ2-7, the V gene TRBV4-1, with unresolved D. V was cut by 1 base and J by 3 bases, with 13 bases left in between. Germline V gives CDR1 MGHRA, CDR2 YSYEKL. The CDR3 is 15 amino acids. This chain's CDR3 is CASSQVGRSFYEQYF. The CDR3 region has the DNA TGCGCCAGCAGCCAAGTGGGCCGATCCTTCTACGAGCAGTACTTC.